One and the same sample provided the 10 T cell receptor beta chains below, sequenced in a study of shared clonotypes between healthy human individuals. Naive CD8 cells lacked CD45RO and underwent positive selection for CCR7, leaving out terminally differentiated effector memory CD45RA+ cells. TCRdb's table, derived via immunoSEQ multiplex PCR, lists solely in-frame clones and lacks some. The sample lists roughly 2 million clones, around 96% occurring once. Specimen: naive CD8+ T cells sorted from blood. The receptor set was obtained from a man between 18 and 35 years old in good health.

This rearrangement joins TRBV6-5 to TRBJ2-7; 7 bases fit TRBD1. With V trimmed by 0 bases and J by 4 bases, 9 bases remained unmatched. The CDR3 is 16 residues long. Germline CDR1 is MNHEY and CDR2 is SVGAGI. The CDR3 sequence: CASSYSTGQNSYEQYF. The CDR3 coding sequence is TGTGCCAGCAGTTACTCGACGGGACAGAACTCTTACGAGCAGTACTTC.

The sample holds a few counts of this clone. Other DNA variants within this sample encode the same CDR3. In DNA form, the CDR3 reads TGTGCCAGCAGCTTATTGGGCACTGAAGCTTTCTTT. Its translation: CASSLLGTEAFF. The chain recombines TRBV7-9 with TRBJ1-1, with D uncertain. Germline V gene sequence: CDR1 SEHNR, CDR2 FQNEAQ (reference sequence). V lost 2 bases, J lost 4 bases, and 5 bases lay in between. The CDR3 extends over 12 amino acids.

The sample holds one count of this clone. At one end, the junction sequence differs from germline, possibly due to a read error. The CDR3 nucleotides read TGTGCCAGCAGCGATATCCTGGCAGGGTCCTACGATGAGCAGTTCTTC. It codes for CASSDILAGSYDEQFF. The V and J genes are TRBV9 and TRBJ2-1; weak D call: TRBD1 (5 bases). The CDR3 runs 16 residues. Germline CDR1 reads SGDLS; CDR2 reads YYNGEE.

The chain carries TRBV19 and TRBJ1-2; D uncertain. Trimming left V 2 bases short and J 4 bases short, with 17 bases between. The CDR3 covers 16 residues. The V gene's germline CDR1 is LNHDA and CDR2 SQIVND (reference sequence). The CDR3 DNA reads TGTGCCAGTAGTATAAATTCTGGAGAGGGTAGCTATGGCTACACCTTC. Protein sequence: CASSINSGEGSYGYTF.

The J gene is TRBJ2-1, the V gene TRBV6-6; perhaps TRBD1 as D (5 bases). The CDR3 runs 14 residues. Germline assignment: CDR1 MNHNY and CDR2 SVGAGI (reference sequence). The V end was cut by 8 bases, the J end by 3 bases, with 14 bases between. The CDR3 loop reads CASSFRDNYNEQFF. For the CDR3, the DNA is TGTGCCAGCTCCTTCAGGGATAACTACAATGAGCAGTTCTTC.

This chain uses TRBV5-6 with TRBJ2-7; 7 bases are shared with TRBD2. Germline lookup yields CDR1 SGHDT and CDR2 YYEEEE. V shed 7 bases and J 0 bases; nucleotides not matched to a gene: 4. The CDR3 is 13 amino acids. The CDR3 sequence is CASGRDDSYEQYF. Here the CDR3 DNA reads TGTGCCAGCGGGAGGGACGACTCCTACGAGCAGTACTTC.

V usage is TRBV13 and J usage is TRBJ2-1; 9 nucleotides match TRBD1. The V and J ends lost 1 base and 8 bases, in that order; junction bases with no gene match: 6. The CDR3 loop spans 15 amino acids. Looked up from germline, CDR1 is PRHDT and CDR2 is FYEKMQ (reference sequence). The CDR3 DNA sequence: TGTGCCAGCAGCTTAGATGGGACAGGGTTCGATGAGCAGTTCTTC. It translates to CASSLDGTGFDEQFF.

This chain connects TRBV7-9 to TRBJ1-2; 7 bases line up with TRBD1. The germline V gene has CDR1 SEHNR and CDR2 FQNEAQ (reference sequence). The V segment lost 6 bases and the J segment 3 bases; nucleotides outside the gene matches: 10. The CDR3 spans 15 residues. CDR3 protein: CASSPWAGGDYGYTF. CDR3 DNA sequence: TGTGCCAGCAGTCCCTGGGCAGGGGGGGACTATGGCTACACCTTC.

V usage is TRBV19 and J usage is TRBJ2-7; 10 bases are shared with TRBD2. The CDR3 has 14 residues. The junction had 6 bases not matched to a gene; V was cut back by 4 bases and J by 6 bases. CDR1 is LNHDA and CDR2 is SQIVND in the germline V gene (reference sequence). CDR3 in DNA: TGTGCCAGTAGTACTCTAGCGGGAGCCTCCGAGCAGTACTTC. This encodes CASSTLAGASEQYF.

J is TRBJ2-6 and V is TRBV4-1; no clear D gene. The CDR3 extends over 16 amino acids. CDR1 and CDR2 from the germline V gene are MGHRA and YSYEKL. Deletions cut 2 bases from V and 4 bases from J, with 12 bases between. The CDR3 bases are TGCGCCAGCAGCCAAAGCCCTGCCCCCGGGGCCAACGTCCTGACTTTC. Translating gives CASSQSPAPGANVLTF.